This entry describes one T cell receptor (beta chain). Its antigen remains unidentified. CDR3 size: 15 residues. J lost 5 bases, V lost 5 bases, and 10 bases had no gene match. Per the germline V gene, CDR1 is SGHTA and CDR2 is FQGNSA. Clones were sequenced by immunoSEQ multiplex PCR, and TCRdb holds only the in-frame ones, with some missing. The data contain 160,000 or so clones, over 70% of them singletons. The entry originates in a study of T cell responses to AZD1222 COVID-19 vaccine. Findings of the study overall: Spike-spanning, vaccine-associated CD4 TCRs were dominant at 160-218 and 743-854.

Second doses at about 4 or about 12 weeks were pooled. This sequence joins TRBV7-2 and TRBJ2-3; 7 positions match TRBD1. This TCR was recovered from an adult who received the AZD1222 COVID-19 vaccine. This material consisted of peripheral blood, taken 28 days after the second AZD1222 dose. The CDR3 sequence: CASSPYGQAGDTQYF. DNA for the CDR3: TGTGCCAGCAGCCCCTACGGACAGGCCGGAGATACGCAGTATTTT.